This T cell receptor (beta chain) was sequenced during a study of T cells after yellow fever vaccination. Study-wide background: SMART-Seq v4 Ultra Low Input served to prepare low-cell-number fractions. Study-wide findings and caveats: A limited proportion of clonotypes was detected within both the CD4 and CD8 compartments. Researchers report a weaker secondary response that nonetheless peaked faster, day 5 versus 15.

V lost 4 bases and J 1 base, leaving 7 bases between the germline ends. Germline V gene sequence: CDR1 SQVTM, CDR2 ANQGSEA. CDR3 length: 12 amino acids. To note about this clonotype: Its antigen is as yet unknown.

MiXCR, run by TCRdb on the 5' RACE reads, gives a single entry per CDR3 protein. This sample has hundreds of thousands of distinct CDR3 sequences, with roughly an eighth found just once. This clonotype originated in a man between 25 and 39 years old who received the YFV17D yellow fever vaccine. J is TRBJ1-1 and V is TRBV29-1; D gene uncertain. Here the sequenced sample was PBMCs, taken on the day of the yellow fever booster vaccination. This CDR3 reads CSVGAGNTEAFF. The CDR3 DNA reads as TGCAGCGTTGGGGCAGGGAACACTGAAGCTTTCTTT.